This T cell receptor beta chain was recorded in a study of neoadjuvant anti-PD-1 for oral cavity cancer. Overall study: Most patients had three to four biweekly doses of 3 mg/kg nivolumab before resection. Around day 43, patients without progression received a fourth nivolumab dose before surgery.

Survey sequencing of tumors mostly used approximately 5.2 ug DNA, two replicates. Sequenced by immunoSEQ multiplex PCR; TCRdb stores in-frame clones only, minus some. The table has 10,000 to 15,000 clones, 50% to 65% seen once. Sequences were derived from tumor tissue, sampled before nivolumab (anti-PD-1) treatment. The sequence was collected from a person between 40 and 79 years old with oral cavity squamous cell carcinoma.

The CDR3 nucleotides are TGTGCCAGCAGTTTAAATAGCGGGCCGAGCACAGATACGCAGTATTTT. It is translated as CASSLNSGPSTDTQYF. The V call is TRBV28, the J call TRBJ2-3; TRBD2 aligns across 7 bases. This CDR3 is 16 amino acids long. Trimming removed 2 bases from V and 0 bases from J; junction bases left unmatched: 5. Germline CDR1 is MDHEN and CDR2 is SYDVKM.